This T cell receptor beta chain was sequenced in a study of blood T cell repertoires in COVID-19. Study in general: Samples taken during acute and convalescent COVID-19 were collected in the United States, Italy and Spain. PBMCs, B-cell-depleted T cells, or T cells provided the cDNA or gDNA that made up the material.

Only in-frame clones appear in the TCRdb table, and some are missing; sequencing was by immunoSEQ multiplex PCR. The repertoire has just over 250,000 clones, 80% to 90% of them found once; the top ten carry roughly a tenth. In its sample, this clone was seen once. The CDR3 is 15 residues long. V gave up 6 bases and J gave up 5 bases; unmatched junction bases: 4. Looked up from germline, CDR1 is KGHSH and CDR2 is LQKENI. This TCR was recovered from a woman in her seventies with COVID-19, enrolled during active disease. V usage is TRBV18 and J usage is TRBJ1-6; 10 positions agree with TRBD1. The specimen was peripheral blood. CDR3 coding DNA: TGTGCCAGCTCTTCCGGGACAGGGGATAATTCACCCCTCCACTTT. The encoded protein is CASSSGTGDNSPLHF.